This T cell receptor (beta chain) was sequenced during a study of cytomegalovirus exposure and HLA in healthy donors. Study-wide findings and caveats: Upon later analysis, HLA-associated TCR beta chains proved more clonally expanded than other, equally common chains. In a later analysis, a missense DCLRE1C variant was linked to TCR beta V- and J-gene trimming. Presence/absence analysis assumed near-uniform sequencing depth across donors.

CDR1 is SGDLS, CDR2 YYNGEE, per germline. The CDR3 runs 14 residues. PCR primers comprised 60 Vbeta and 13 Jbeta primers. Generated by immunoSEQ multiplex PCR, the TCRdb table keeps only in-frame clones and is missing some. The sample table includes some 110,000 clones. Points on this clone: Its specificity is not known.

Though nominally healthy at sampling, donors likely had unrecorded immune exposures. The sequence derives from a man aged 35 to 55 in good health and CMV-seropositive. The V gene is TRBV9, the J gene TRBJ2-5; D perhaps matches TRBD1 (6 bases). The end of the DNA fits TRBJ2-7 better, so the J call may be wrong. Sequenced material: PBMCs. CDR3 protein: CASSTTDRIYEQYF. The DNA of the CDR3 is TGTGCCAGCTCCACTACCGACAGGATCTACGAGCAGTACTTC.